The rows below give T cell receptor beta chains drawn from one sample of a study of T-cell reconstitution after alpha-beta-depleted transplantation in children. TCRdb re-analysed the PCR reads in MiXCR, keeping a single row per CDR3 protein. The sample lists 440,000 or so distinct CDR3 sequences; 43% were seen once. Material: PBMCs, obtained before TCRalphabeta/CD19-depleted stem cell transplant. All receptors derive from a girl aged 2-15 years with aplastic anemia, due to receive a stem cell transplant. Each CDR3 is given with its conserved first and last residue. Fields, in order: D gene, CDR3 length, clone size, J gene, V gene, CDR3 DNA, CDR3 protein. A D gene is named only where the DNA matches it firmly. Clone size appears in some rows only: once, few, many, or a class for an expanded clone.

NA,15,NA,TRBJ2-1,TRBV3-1,TGTGCCAGCAGCCAAGGGAGACTCAGGGGTGGTGAGCAGTTCTTC,CASSQGRLRGGEQFF
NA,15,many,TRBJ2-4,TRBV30,TGTGCCTGGAGTGGAAGCCCGCTAGCCAAAAACATTCAGTACTTC,CAWSGSPLAKNIQYF
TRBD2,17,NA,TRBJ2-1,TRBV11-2,TGTGCCAGCAGCCGAGGTCTAGCGGGAGCCCCTGTTAATGAGCAGTTCTTC,CASSRGLAGAPVNEQFF
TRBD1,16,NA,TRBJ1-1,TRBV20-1,TGCAGTGCTAGAGCCACAACAGGGGGTTTAAGCACTGAAGCTTTCTTT,CSARATTGGLSTEAFF
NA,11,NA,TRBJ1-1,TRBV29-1,TGCAGCGCGACGTTGAATACTGAAGCTTTCTTT,CSATLNTEAFF
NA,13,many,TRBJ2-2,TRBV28,TGTGCCACCGAGAGGGGAAACACCGGGGAGCTGTTTTTT,CATERGNTGELFF
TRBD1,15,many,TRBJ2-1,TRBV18,TGTGCCAGCTCACGCCGGACAGGGGGCTATAATGAGCAGTTCTTC,CASSRRTGGYNEQFF
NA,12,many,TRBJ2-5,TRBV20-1,TGCAGCGCCCGACAGTACCAAGAGACCCAGTACTTC,CSARQYQETQYF
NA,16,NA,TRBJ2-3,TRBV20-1,TGCAGTGCTAGAGGACCGGGCCCCTTATCGGCAGATACGCAGTATTTT,CSARGPGPLSADTQYF
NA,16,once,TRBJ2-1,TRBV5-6,TGTGCCAGCAGCTTGGCCACGCGGAGCTCCTACAATGAGCAGTTCTTC,CASSLATRSSYNEQFF
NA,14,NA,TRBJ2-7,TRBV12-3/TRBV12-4,TGTGCCAGCAGCCGCCAGGGGAAGAGCTACGAGCAGTACTTC,CASSRQGKSYEQYF
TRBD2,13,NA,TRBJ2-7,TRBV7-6,TGTGCCAGCAGCCAAGACCTAGCGGACGAGCAGTACTTC,CASSQDLADEQYF
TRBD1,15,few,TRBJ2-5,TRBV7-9,TGTGCCAGCAGCTACATCAGGGGGTACCAAGAGACCCAGTACTTC,CASSYIRGYQETQYF
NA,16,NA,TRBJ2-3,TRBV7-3,TGTGCCAGCAGCTTCCGGTTAGGGGCTGGGACAGATACGCAGTATTTT,CASSFRLGAGTDTQYF
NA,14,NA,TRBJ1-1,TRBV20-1,TGCAGTGCTTTGTCCAGGGGCCGGAACACTGAAGCTTTCTTT,CSALSRGRNTEAFF
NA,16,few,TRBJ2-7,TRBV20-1,TGCAGTGCTAGAGGTCGGGAAGGGAAGACCTCCTACGAGCAGTACTTC,CSARGREGKTSYEQYF
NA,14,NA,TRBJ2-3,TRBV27,TGTGCCAGCAGTTTAAGCCCCTTCACAGATACGCAGTATTTT,CASSLSPFTDTQYF
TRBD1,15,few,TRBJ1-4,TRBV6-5,TGTGCCAGCAGTTCTCCGGGACAGGGGGGTGAAAAACTGTTTTTT,CASSSPGQGGEKLFF
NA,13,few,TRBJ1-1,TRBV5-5,TGTGCCAGCAGCCCCCAGGGCGTTGCCTCGGCTTTCTTT,CASSPQGVASAFF
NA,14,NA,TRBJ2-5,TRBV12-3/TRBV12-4,TGTGCCAGCAGGGGGGGCGGGGGCAGGGAGACCCAGTACTTC,CASRGGGGRETQYF
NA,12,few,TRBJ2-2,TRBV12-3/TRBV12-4,TGTGCCAGCAGTCCAGGGTACCGGGAGCTGTTTTTT,CASSPGYRELFF
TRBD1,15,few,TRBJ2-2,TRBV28,TGTGCCAGCAGATCCTCGGACAGGGTCACCGGGGAGCTGTTTTTT,CASRSSDRVTGELFF
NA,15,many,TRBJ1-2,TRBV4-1,TGCGCCAGCAGCCAGGACTGGAAAGCTAACTATGGCTACACCTTC,CASSQDWKANYGYTF
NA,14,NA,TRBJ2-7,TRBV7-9,TGTGCCAGCAGCTTCTTCGGGCTAGCTAACGAGCAGTACTTC,CASSFFGLANEQYF
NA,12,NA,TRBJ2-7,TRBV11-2,TGTGCCAGCAGCCCGCGGAGTGGCGAGCAGTACTTC,CASSPRSGEQYF